A single sample gave rise to the 14 T cell receptor beta chains below, sequenced in a study of T cells in women clearing cervical HPV infection. Clones were read by immunoSEQ multiplex PCR, and TCRdb kept only the in-frame ones, dropping some. The sample's table shows some 15,000 clones. The sample comprised blood buffy coat. These receptors were obtained from a woman between 18 and 70 years old with a cervical HPV16 infection that either progressed to CIN3+ or cleared (not recorded which).

In the case of this clone: The CDR3 end is not reached by the read, which stops 3 residues before it; the germline J gene fills it in. This chain connects TRBV11-1 to TRBJ2-7; D might be TRBD1 (6 bases). V was clipped by 5 bases and J by 0 bases, with 14 bases between them. The CDR3 is 15 amino acids. Germline V lookup: CDR1 SGHAT, CDR2 FQDESV (reference sequence). The sequenced CDR3 bases are TGTGCCAGCAGCACCTCTCAGGGGTCCTCCTACGAG. This gives the protein CASSTSQGSSYE. In full, the CDR3 reads CASSTSQGSSYEQYF.

With respect to this clone: Read sequence stops 3 residues before the CDR3 end, and the germline J gene provides the missing end. The chain carries TRBV9 and TRBJ1-6; D perhaps matches TRBD1 (6 bases). The V end lost 4 bases, the J end lost 6 bases, and 17 bases lay between the germline ends. CDR1 and CDR2 from the germline V gene are SGDLS and YYNGEE. This CDR3 comprises 16 residues. CDR3 residues: CASSSGVGASNSPLHF. The part of the CDR3 DNA that was read is TGTGCCAGCAGCTCAGGGGTAGGAGCCTCTAATTCACCC. The full variable domain, with the rest looked up from reference TRBV9 and TRBJ1-6, is DSGVTQTPKHLITATGQRVTLRCSPRSGDLSVYWYQQSLDQGLQFLIQYYNGEERAKGNILERFSAQQFPDLHSELNLSSLELGDSALYFCASSSGVGASNSPLHFGNGTRLTVT.

Remarks on this clone: The CDR3 end is not reached by the read, which stops 3 residues before it; the germline J gene fills it in. The genes are TRBV28 and TRBJ2-7, with D unclear. The germline V gene encodes CDR1 MDHEN and CDR2 SYDVKM. The CDR3 contains 14 residues. V lost 2 bases and J 2 bases, leaving 10 bases between the germline ends. The CDR3 DNA, read in part, is TGTGCCAGCAGTTTAGAGCTAGGTACCTACGAG. This translates into CASSLELGTYE. The complete CDR3 reads CASSLELGTYEQYF.

In regard to this clone: The sequenced fragment ends 3 residues before the CDR3 boundary, so the rest is inferred from the germline J gene. The V gene is TRBV9, the J gene TRBJ2-5, with D maybe TRBD1 (6 bases). The germline V gene encodes CDR1 SGDLS and CDR2 YYNGEE. The CDR3 totals 14 residues. V lost 3 bases and J lost 3, with 12 bases in between. This chain's CDR3 is CASSAGVVEETQYF. CDR3 DNA (partial): TGTGCCAGCAGCGCAGGGGTAGTGGAAGAGACC.

Concerning this clone itself: The read falls 3 residues short of the CDR3 end, and the missing part is taken from the germline J gene. V gene TRBV7-2 combines with J gene TRBJ2-7; maybe TRBD1 (6 bases). From germline, CDR1 is SGHTA and CDR2 FQGNSA. Trimming took 1 base from V and 4 from J, leaving 14 bases between them. CDR3 length: 15 residues. CDR3 protein: CASSLVPGHYYEQYF. The sequenced CDR3 bases are TGTGCCAGCAGCTTAGTTCCGGGACACTATTACGAG.

Concerning this clone: Read coverage stops 3 residues before the CDR3 terminus; the germline J gene supplies the remainder. V usage is TRBV7-2 and J usage is TRBJ1-2; 9 bases match TRBD1. The CDR3 sequence is 14 residues long. Germline V gives CDR1 SGHTA, CDR2 FQGNSA. The CDR3 sequence: CASSWPGQGTGYTF. CDR3 bases read: TGTGCCAGCAGCTGGCCGGGACAGGGAACGGGC.

Of note for this clone: The read is 3 residues too short to cover the CDR3 end, so that end is filled in from the germline J gene. The gene calls are TRBV6-2 or TRBV6-3 and TRBJ1-5; 8 bases map to TRBD1. V lost 3 bases to trimming and J lost 5 bases; unmatched junction nucleotides: 6. Germline V gene lookup returns CDR1 MNHEY and CDR2 SVGEGT. The CDR3 is made up of 15 amino acids. The CDR3 DNA, read in part, is TGTGCCAGCAGTTATCTCGACAGGGGCGATCAGCCC. Its translation is CASSYLDRGDQP. Given in full, the CDR3 is CASSYLDRGDQPQHF.

Comments on this clone: The CDR3 end lies 3 residues beyond the end of the read and is filled in from the germline J gene. This chain uses TRBV6-2 or TRBV6-3 with TRBJ2-7, with 9 bases aligning to TRBD2. Unmatched junction bases numbered 6, after V lost 2 bases and J lost 1 base. The CDR3 has 16 amino acids. Germline CDR1 reads MNHEY; CDR2 reads SVGEGT. The CDR3 bases that were read are TGTGCCAGCAGTTACGCTGGGCTAGCGGGATCCTACGAG. Translation: CASSYAGLAGSYE. The whole CDR3 reads CASSYAGLAGSYEQYF.

CDR3 bases read: TGTGCCAGCTCACCTGGACAGAAACAAGAGACC. Encoded protein: CASSPGQKQET. The entire CDR3 sequence reads CASSPGQKQETQYF. The chain has TRBV18 and TRBJ2-5, with TRBD1 as a possible D gene (6 bases). The CDR3 end lies 3 residues beyond the end of the read and is filled in from the germline J gene. Between the trimmed V and J ends, which lost 3 bases and 2 bases, there was a span of 10 bases. Germline-derived CDR1 and CDR2 are KGHSH and LQKENI. The CDR3 contains 14 residues.

As for this clone: The read ends 3 residues shy of where the CDR3 ends; the end is completed using the germline J gene. The rearrangement links TRBV18 to TRBJ2-7; D is perhaps TRBD1 (5 bases). Germline V gene lookup returns CDR1 KGHSH and CDR2 LQKENI. The CDR3 has 15 residues. With 4 bases removed from V and 0 bases from J, the gap between germline ends came to 13 bases. CDR3 protein: CASSRFPRDSYEQYF. Incomplete CDR3 DNA: TGTGCCAGCTCACGGTTCCCCAGGGACTCCTACGAG.

Remarks on this clone: The observed sequence ends 3 residues before the CDR3 terminus, with the missing tail filled in from the germline J gene. The rearrangement joins TRBV5-4 to TRBJ2-3, with D maybe TRBD1 (5 bases). There are 12 residues in the CDR3. The V end lost 2 bases, the J end lost 6 bases, and 7 bases lay between the germline ends. CDR1 is SGHNT, CDR2 YYREEE, per germline (reference sequence). The CDR3 spells CASSFKGDTQYF. The DNA read from the CDR3 is TGTGCCAGCAGCTTTAAGGGGGATACG.

On this clone itself: The read stops 3 residues short of the end of the CDR3; the missing end is completed from the germline J gene. The V gene is TRBV5-4, the J gene TRBJ2-3; 10 bases match TRBD1. V was clipped by 4 bases and J by 5 bases; unmatched bases: 4. The CDR3 length is 14 residues. The germline V gene encodes CDR1 SGHNT and CDR2 YYREEE (reference sequence). CDR3 loop: CASSVGQGGDTQYF. CDR3 bases read: TGTGCCAGCAGCGTAGGACAGGGGGGAGATACG.

Worth noting for this clone: The CDR3 goes on 3 residues after the read ends, and that part is filled in from the germline J gene. The J gene is TRBJ2-1, the V gene TRBV20-1, with D tentatively TRBD2 (5 bases). Deletions cut 5 bases from V and 6 bases from J, with 8 bases between. Germline CDR1 DFQATT, CDR2 SNEGSKA (reference sequence). The CDR3 has 11 residues. The covered CDR3 bases are TGCAGTGCTTTACTAGGCAATGAG. Protein product: CSALLGNE. The whole CDR3 reads CSALLGNEQFF.

Of note for this clone: The read halts 3 residues ahead of the CDR3 end, with the missing end drawn from the germline J gene. This sequence joins TRBV7-3 and TRBJ2-1; 7 bases agree with TRBD2. CDR1 and CDR2 from the germline V gene are SGHTA and FQGTGA. J gave up 5 bases and V 5 bases, and 9 bases lay outside the gene matches. CDR3 length: 15 residues. The CDR3 reads CASSPVPSGDNEQFF. The CDR3 DNA, read in part, is TGTGCCAGCAGCCCGGTCCCCAGCGGGGACAATGAG.